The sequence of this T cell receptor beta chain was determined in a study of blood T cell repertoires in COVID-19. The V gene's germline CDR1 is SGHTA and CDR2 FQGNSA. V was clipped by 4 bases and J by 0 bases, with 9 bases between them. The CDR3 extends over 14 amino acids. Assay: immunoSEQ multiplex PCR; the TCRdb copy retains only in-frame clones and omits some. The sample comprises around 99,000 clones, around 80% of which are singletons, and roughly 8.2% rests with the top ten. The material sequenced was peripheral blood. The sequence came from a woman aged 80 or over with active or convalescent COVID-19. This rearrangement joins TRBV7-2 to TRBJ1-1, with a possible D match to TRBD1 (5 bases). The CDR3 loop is CASSSRVLNTEAFF. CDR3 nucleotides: TGTGCCAGCAGCTCCAGGGTTTTGAACACTGAAGCTTTCTTT.